These 19 T cell receptor beta chains originate from one sample sequenced in a study of shared clonotypes between healthy human individuals. The assay was immunoSEQ multiplex PCR, and TCRdb's table has in-frame clones only and misses some. This sample has about 690,000 clones, with about nine tenths found just once. Sequencing was performed on memory CD8+ T cells from PBMCs. Specified subset: CD45RO+ cells pooled with CCR7-negative TemRA cells. These TCRs come from a man younger than 30 in good health. Some clones in this sample may be carry-over from other donors' samples.

This chain links TRBV28 with TRBJ2-3; no reliable D call. Germline lookup yields CDR1 MDHEN and CDR2 SYDVKM. The CDR3 extends over 17 amino acids. With 6 bases removed from V and 6 bases from J, the gap between germline ends came to 25 bases. The CDR3 reads CASSHNPQTEEIDTQYF. CDR3 coding DNA: TGTGCCAGCAGCCACAACCCTCAGACCGAGGAGATTGATACGCAGTATTTT.

This clone was picked up one time. The chain couples TRBV5-1 to TRBJ2-5; D may be TRBD1 (5 bases). Germline loops: CDR1 SGHRS, CDR2 YFSETQ. The CDR3 contains 15 residues. Trimming took off 1 base at V and 1 base at J, with 11 bases between the two ends. CDR3 in DNA: TGCGCCAGCAGCTTGACAGGCCGCCTCCAAGAGACCCAGTACTTC. Translating gives CASSLTGRLQETQYF.

The chain links TRBV2 to TRBJ2-1, with TRBD2 identical over 7 bases. The ends lost 2 bases at V and 6 bases at J; junction bases unmatched: 7. The CDR3 runs to 15 residues. The germline gives CDR1 SNHLY, CDR2 FYNNEI. The CDR3 sequence is CASSEFRGSGNEQFF. DNA for the CDR3: TGTGCCAGCAGTGAATTCCGCGGGAGTGGCAATGAGCAGTTCTTC.

This rearrangement joins TRBV29-1 to TRBJ2-7; 8 bases are shared with TRBD1. The CDR3 is 13 residues long. The trim removed 4 bases at V and 2 bases at J, leaving 4 bases unmatched. Germline CDR1 reads SQVTM; CDR2 reads ANQGSEA. The CDR3 coding sequence is TGCAGCGTTGCCTGGACAGGGACCTACGAGCAGTACTTC. The encoded protein is CSVAWTGTYEQYF.

This clone was picked up a small number of times. The chain carries TRBV6-6 and TRBJ1-5; D call uncertain. The germline V gene encodes CDR1 MNHNY and CDR2 SVGAGI (reference sequence). Trimming stripped 10 bases from V and 12 bases from J, with 10 bases between. This CDR3 has 9 residues. CDR3 amino acids: CAIREGQHF. The DNA for the CDR3 is TGTGCCATCCGGGAAGGCCAGCATTTT.

This clone was recorded only once. The chain uses TRBV7-2 and TRBJ2-1, with 8 positions matching TRBD2. The V gene's germline CDR1 is SGHTA and CDR2 FQGNSA. V was pared by 7 bases and J by 7 bases, with 12 bases of the junction left unmatched. The CDR3 is 15 residues long. Here the CDR3 reads CASTISGRTPNEQFF. Here the CDR3 DNA reads TGTGCCAGCACCATAAGCGGGAGAACCCCTAATGAGCAGTTCTTC.

J is TRBJ2-2 and V is TRBV10-3; D uncertain. V dropped 10 bases and J dropped 4 bases, with 10 bases sitting between them. The CDR3 runs to 12 residues. CDR1 and CDR2 (germline): ENHRY, SYGVKD. The CDR3 nucleotides are TGTGCCACCCGCTCTGGCACCGGGGAGCTGTTTTTT. This encodes CATRSGTGELFF.

This rearrangement joins TRBV18 to TRBJ2-3, with a tentative D call TRBD1 (6 bases). The length of the CDR3 is 14 residues. CDR1 is KGHSH, CDR2 LQKENI, per germline. The V end lost 3 bases, the J end lost 2 bases, and 9 bases lay between the germline ends. The CDR3 spells CASSPDSLTDTQYF. Written as DNA, the CDR3 is TGTGCCAGCTCACCGGACAGCCTCACAGATACGCAGTATTTT. The complete variable domain, with remaining parts taken from reference TRBV18 and TRBJ2-3, reads NAGVMQNPRHLVRRRGQEARLRCSPMKGHSHVYWYRQLPEEGLKFMVYLQKENIIDESGMPKERFSAEFPKEGPSILRIQQVVRGDSAAYFCASSPDSLTDTQYFGPGTRLTVL.

V usage is TRBV11-3 and J usage is TRBJ2-3, with 7 bases identical to TRBD2. V was pared by 7 bases and J by 7 bases, with 5 bases of the junction left unmatched. Germline values: CDR1 SGHNT, CDR2 YENEEA. This CDR3 comprises 12 residues. The CDR3 is CASKRGGYTQYF. The CDR3 bases are TGTGCCAGCAAGCGGGGTGGTTATACGCAGTATTTT.

J is TRBJ2-7 and V is TRBV5-1, with D tentatively TRBD2 (5 bases). CDR3 length: 15 amino acids. Trimming left V 1 base short and J 6 bases short, with 17 bases between. Germline V lookup: CDR1 SGHRS, CDR2 YFSETQ. The CDR3 loop reads CASSLISGSTGEQYF. CDR3 bases: TGCGCCAGCAGCTTGATCTCGGGGTCTACGGGCGAGCAGTACTTC.

Remarks on this clone: Other nucleotide sequences from this sample produce the same CDR3. V gene TRBV7-9 combines with J gene TRBJ1-1, with D unclear. The CDR3 consists of 13 residues. Per the germline V gene, CDR1 is SEHNR and CDR2 is FQNEAQ (reference sequence). Trimming shortened V by 5 bases and J by 2 bases, and 9 bases separated the two germline ends. CDR3 sequence (DNA): TGTGCCAGCAGCCCGAGTGAAAACACTGAAGCTTTCTTT. It translates to CASSPSENTEAFF.

This clone was recorded once. The genes are TRBV7-9 and TRBJ2-7; D may be TRBD2 (6 bases). Trimming shortened V by 1 base and J by 3 bases, and 10 bases separated the two germline ends. Per germline, CDR1 SEHNR and CDR2 FQNEAQ (reference sequence). The CDR3 length is 14 residues. In DNA, the CDR3 is TGTGCCAGCAGCTTAGTGGGACTGGTCTACGAGCAGTACTTC. It yields the protein CASSLVGLVYEQYF.

The chain carries TRBV5-4 and TRBJ2-7; D is perhaps TRBD2 (5 bases). Germline V gene lookup returns CDR1 SGHNT and CDR2 YYREEE (reference sequence). The V end lost 4 bases, the J end lost 0 bases, and 14 bases lay between the germline ends. CDR3 size: 15 residues. The CDR3 loop is CASSHTRGSSYEQYF. The CDR3 DNA reads as TGTGCCAGCAGCCACACACGGGGAAGCTCCTACGAGCAGTACTTC.

The J gene is TRBJ2-1, the V gene TRBV7-9, with D perhaps TRBD2 (6 bases). The germline CDR1 and CDR2 sequences are SEHNR and FQNEAQ (reference sequence). Trimming took off 3 bases at V and 12 bases at J, with 12 bases between the two ends. The CDR3 is 12 residues long. The CDR3 sequence is CASSFGGRVQFF. DNA for the CDR3: TGTGCCAGCAGCTTCGGGGGACGGGTGCAGTTCTTC.

The chain joins TRBV7-3 to TRBJ2-7; 12 nucleotides agree with TRBD1. From germline, CDR1 is SGHTA and CDR2 FQGTGA. V was clipped by 1 base and J by 5 bases; unmatched bases: 3. This CDR3 region has 15 residues. The CDR3 region has the DNA TGTGCCAGCAGCTTAATAGGGACAGGGGGCGACGAGCAGTACTTC. It translates to CASSLIGTGGDEQYF.

V is TRBV4-2 and J is TRBJ2-2, with D perhaps matching TRBD2 (6 bases). This CDR3 contains 15 residues. V was shortened by 8 bases and J by 0 bases, with 13 bases between the two germline ends. Germline CDR1 and CDR2: LGHNA and YNFKEQ. The CDR3 here is CASLGGEANTGELFF. The DNA for the CDR3 is TGTGCCAGCCTGGGCGGGGAAGCGAACACCGGGGAGCTGTTTTTT.

The V gene is TRBV28, the J gene TRBJ2-1; 7 bases match TRBD1. The CDR3 spans 15 residues. The V gene's germline CDR1 is MDHEN and CDR2 SYDVKM. The J segment lost 9 bases and the V segment lost 7 bases, leaving 15 bases of the junction unmatched. The CDR3 sequence is CASNPRRPRGSEQFF. DNA for the CDR3: TGTGCCAGCAACCCTCGGAGGCCCAGGGGGAGTGAGCAGTTCTTC.

The chain recombines TRBV6-5 with TRBJ2-7; no clear D gene. The CDR3 length is 12 residues. CDR1 is MNHEY and CDR2 is SVGAGI in the germline V gene. The V end lost 6 bases, the J end lost 5 bases, and 11 bases lay between the germline ends. CDR3 sequence reads: CASRTPWNEQYF. In DNA form, the CDR3 reads TGTGCCAGCAGAACCCCCTGGAACGAGCAGTACTTC.

This sequence joins TRBV30 and TRBJ1-5, with a possible D match to TRBD1 (5 bases). This CDR3 has 17 residues. The V end was cut by 0 bases, the J end by 5 bases, with 20 bases between. Looked up from germline, CDR1 is GTSNPN and CDR2 is SVGIG (reference sequence). The CDR3 protein is CAWSVPNSGTDYQPQHF. CDR3 bases: TGTGCCTGGAGTGTCCCTAACTCCGGGACCGATTATCAGCCCCAGCATTTT.